These T cell receptor beta chains were read from a single sample in a study of blood T cell repertoires in COVID-19. Here immunoSEQ multiplex PCR was the method, and the copy in TCRdb shows in-frame clones only, minus some. There are some 200,000 clones in the sample; roughly 86% occur only once, and less than 3.5% lies in the top ten. The sequencing sample was made of peripheral blood. The source of these receptors is a man between 65 and 85 years old with acute or convalescent COVID-19. CDR3s include the opening cysteine and the closing phenylalanine or tryptophan. The D gene is left open where the match is weak. Only some rows state a clone size, as once, few, many or a class for expanded clones.

>.|TRBJ1-2|.|TRBV19
TGTGCCAGTAGTATTGGGCACAGGGTGAACTATGGCTACACCTTC
CASSIGHRVNYGYTF
>.|TRBJ1-1|.|TRBV5-4
TGTGCCAGCAGCTTGGGAGTGAACACTGAAGCTTTCTTT
CASSLGVNTEAFF
>once|TRBJ2-7|.|TRBV7-9
TGTGCCAGCAGCTTGCGGGCGAGCTCCTACGAGCAGTACTTC
CASSLRASSYEQYF
>.|TRBJ2-7|.|TRBV6-2/TRBV6-3
TGTGCCAGCAGACCTAGCCAGGGGTTCGACGAGCAGTACTTC
CASRPSQGFDEQYF
>.|TRBJ2-3|.|TRBV12-3/TRBV12-4
TGTGCCAGCAGTTTCGCTAGGGATACGCAGTATTTT
CASSFARDTQYF
>.|TRBJ1-4|.|TRBV5-6
TGTGCCAGCAGCGGGTCAACAGGGTTTGAAAAACTGTTTTTT
CASSGSTGFEKLFF
>once|TRBJ1-6|.|TRBV5-6
TGTGCCAGCAGCTTGGCGGGCGGGAACTCCTATAATTCACCCCTCCACTTT
CASSLAGGNSYNSPLHF
>once|TRBJ2-7|.|TRBV7-2
TGTGCCAGCAGCTTAGCGTACAAGACCTACGAGCAGTACTTC
CASSLAYKTYEQYF
>.|TRBJ2-7|.|TRBV7-9
TGTGCCAGCAGCCCGACAGAGACCTACGAGCAGTACTTC
CASSPTETYEQYF
>.|TRBJ2-1|TRBD2|TRBV13
TGTGCCAGCAGCTTAGGGCCTTTGCGGGAGGAATACAATGAGCAGTTCTTC
CASSLGPLREEYNEQFF
>.|TRBJ1-1|.|TRBV28
TGTGCCAGCAGTTTGGAGGGAACCTTCACTGAAGCTTTCTTT
CASSLEGTFTEAFF
>.|TRBJ1-4|.|TRBV27
TGTGCCAGCGCTGGACGGAGGAATGAAAAACTGTTTTTT
CASAGRRNEKLFF
>.|TRBJ2-3|.|TRBV9
TGTGCCAGCAGCGTAGGTTCCGGGTCCGATACGCAGTATTTT
CASSVGSGSDTQYF
>.|TRBJ2-2|.|TRBV9
TGTGCCAGCAGCGTAGTCGGCACCATAGCTAACACCGGGGAGCTGTTTTTT
CASSVVGTIANTGELFF
>.|TRBJ2-5|TRBD2|TRBV11-2
TGTGCCAGCAGCCCAGGAACTAGCGGGGAGGGAGAGACCCAGTACTTC
CASSPGTSGEGETQYF
>few|TRBJ1-1|.|TRBV18
TGTGCCAGCTCACCCAACAAGAACACTGAAGCTTTCTTT
CASSPNKNTEAFF
>.|TRBJ1-2|.|TRBV30
TGTGGCTGCCGGGGAAACATTGGTGGCTACACCTTC
CGCRGNIGGYTF
>.|TRBJ1-5|.|TRBV20-1
TGCAGCCAAGGGGGTAGTCAGCCCCAGCATTTT
CSQGGSQPQHF